Sequencing of this TCR beta chain was carried out in a study of blood T cell repertoires in COVID-19. This clone has just a few counts. Trimming took 4 bases from V and 4 from J, leaving 14 bases between them. The germline gives CDR1 SGHRS, CDR2 YFSETQ. The CDR3 contains 14 residues. TCRdb keeps only in-frame clones here, not all; method: immunoSEQ multiplex PCR. The sample consists of about 270,000 clones, approximately 81% of them appearing once. This sequence joins TRBV5-1 and TRBJ2-5; maybe TRBD2 (6 bases). This receptor was taken from a woman aged 18-29 years with acute or convalescent COVID-19. The sequencing input was peripheral blood. CDR3 amino acids: CASSEGRSGETQYF. The CDR3, as DNA: TGCGCCAGCAGCGAGGGGAGGAGCGGAGAGACCCAGTACTTC.